This TCR beta chain was identified in a study of T cell responses to AZD1222 COVID-19 vaccine. Trimming removed 3 bases from V and 7 bases from J; junction bases left unmatched: 13. The germline V gene has CDR1 SGHAT and CDR2 FQDESV (reference sequence). The CDR3 is 16 residues long. Broader study findings: Dominant at 160-218 and 743-854, vaccine-associated CD4 TCRs also spanned spike.

Details on this clone: Antigen: not known.

The method was immunoSEQ multiplex PCR; TCRdb's version includes in-frame clones alone and lacks a portion of them. The sample includes about 150,000 clones, more than 75% of them seen just once. The specimen was peripheral blood, collected on day 0 of MenACWY control vaccination. The gene calls are TRBV11-1 and TRBJ1-1; TRBD1 matches at 8 bases. This clonotype was sampled from an adult in good health. CDR3 residues: CASSFRQGISMSEAFF. The CDR3 region has the DNA TGTGCCAGCAGCTTTCGACAGGGGATATCAATGAGTGAAGCTTTCTTT.